This TCR beta chain was found in a study of T cell responses to AZD1222 COVID-19 vaccine. The study's findings and limits: The donor group comprised mostly white British people and more females; the analysis possibly underestimated clonal diversity. None of the repertoires were sampled until the peak T cell response had passed.

Concerning this clone: Antigen unknown.

TCRdb's table, derived via immunoSEQ multiplex PCR, lists solely in-frame clones and lacks some. The data show about 140,000 clones, 90% to 95% seen once. The sequencing here drew on peripheral blood, taken after recovery from COVID-19. This clonotype originated in an adult who had recovered from COVID-19.

CDR3 DNA sequence: TGTGCCAGCAGCCCCGGGCGCCGACAAGAGACCCAGTACTTC. This sequence encodes CASSPGRRQETQYF. The gene calls are TRBV9 and TRBJ2-5; D call uncertain. The CDR3 is made up of 14 amino acids. CDR1 and CDR2 from the germline V gene are SGDLS and YYNGEE. Deletions cut 4 bases from V and 2 bases from J, with 12 bases between. The full variable domain, in which reference TRBV9 and TRBJ2-5 provide the parts outside the CDR3, is DSGVTQTPKHLITATGQRVTLRCSPRSGDLSVYWYQQSLDQGLQFLIQYYNGEERAKGNILERFSAQQFPDLHSELNLSSLELGDSALYFCASSPGRRQETQYFGPGTRLLVL.